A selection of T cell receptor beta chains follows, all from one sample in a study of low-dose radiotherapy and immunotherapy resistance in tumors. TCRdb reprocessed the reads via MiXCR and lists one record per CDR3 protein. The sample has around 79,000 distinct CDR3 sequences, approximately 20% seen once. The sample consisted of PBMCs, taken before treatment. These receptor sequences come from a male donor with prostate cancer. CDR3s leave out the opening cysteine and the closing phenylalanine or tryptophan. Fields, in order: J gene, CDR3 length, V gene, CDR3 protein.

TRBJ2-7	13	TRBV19	ASSIAGTGGYEQY
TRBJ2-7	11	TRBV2	ASRKGEDYEQY
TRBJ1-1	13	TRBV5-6	ASSPPGGSGTEAF
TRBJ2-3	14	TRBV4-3	ASSQDRAGGQDTQY
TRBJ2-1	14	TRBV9	ASSVEALAGGNEQF
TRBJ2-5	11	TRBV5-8	ASSLTNMETQY
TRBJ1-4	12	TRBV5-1	ASRRTGGDGKLF
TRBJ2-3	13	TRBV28	ASSSGTSGSHTQY
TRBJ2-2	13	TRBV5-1	ASSFGTGVGGELF
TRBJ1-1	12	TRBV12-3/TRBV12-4	ASRFGQSNTEAF
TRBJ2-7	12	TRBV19	ASSISGTSGKQY
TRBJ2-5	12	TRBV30	AWSVMRRQETQY
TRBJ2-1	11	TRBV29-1	SVGGGLAVEQF
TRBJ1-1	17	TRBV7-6	ASSLSRWGAVQADTEAF
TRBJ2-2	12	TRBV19	ASSVSAGDGELF
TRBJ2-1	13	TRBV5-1	ASSLDASSYNEQF
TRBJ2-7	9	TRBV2	ASGSGHEQY
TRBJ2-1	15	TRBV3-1	ASSPRDPWSSYNEQF
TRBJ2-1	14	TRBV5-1	ASSLHGRGVYNEQF
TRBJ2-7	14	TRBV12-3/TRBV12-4	ASSLAGGQGNYEQY
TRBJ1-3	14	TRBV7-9	ASSSEGANPGNTIY
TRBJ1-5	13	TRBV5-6	ASSPTGPSNQPQH